Listed below are T cell receptor beta chains from one sample, sequenced in a study of T cells in tumors after PD-1 blockade. Data came from immunoSEQ multiplex PCR; TCRdb stores just in-frame clones and leaves some out. Of some 66,000 clones in the sample, around 67% were seen once. Sequenced material: PBMCs, taken after anti-PD-1 treatment. The receptors here all came from a human donor with basal cell carcinoma. CDR3s include the opening cysteine and the closing phenylalanine or tryptophan. D genes are given only for firm matches. Only part of the rows carry a size: once, few, many, or a class if the clone is expanded.

j_gene,abundance,v_gene,d_gene,CDR3nt,CDR3aa
TRBJ2-2,.,TRBV2,TRBD2,TGTGCCAGCAGCATCGAGCGGGGGGGAGCCGGGGAGCTGTTTTTT,CASSIERGGAGELFF
TRBJ2-4,few,TRBV6-1,TRBD2,TGTGCCAGCAGCGAAACTAGCGGGGGTTTCAGGGGCATTCAGTACTTC,CASSETSGGFRGIQYF
TRBJ1-4,.,TRBV18,.,TGTGCCAGCTCACCGGGGGCCGGGGTGTTTTTT,CASSPGAGVFF
TRBJ1-1,few,TRBV6-5,.,TGTGCCAGCAGTAGAGAAAGGGCCCTTGAAGCTTTCTTT,CASSRERALEAFF
TRBJ2-3,.,TRBV19,TRBD2,TGTGCCAGTAGTATCCGTGGCGGGGGGGCTAGCACAGATACGCAGTATTTT,CASSIRGGGASTDTQYF
TRBJ2-2,.,TRBV23-1,.,TGCGCCAGCAGTCAATCGGTTAACGGCAACACCGGGGAGCTGTTTTTT,CASSQSVNGNTGELFF
TRBJ1-3,few,TRBV7-9,.,TGTGCCAGCAGCTTAGACCGTTCCTCTGGAAACACCATATATTTT,CASSLDRSSGNTIYF
TRBJ1-1,.,TRBV5-4,TRBD1,TGTGCCAGCAGCCCGGGGGGACAGAGGAACACTGAAGCTTTCTTT,CASSPGGQRNTEAFF
TRBJ2-1,.,TRBV7-2,TRBD1,TGTGCCAGCAGCCCTCTCGGGCAGGGGGCCCTAGGTTTTAACAATGAGCAGTTCTTC,CASSPLGQGALGFNNEQFF
TRBJ1-4,.,TRBV6-5,.,TGTGCCAGCAGTTACTCCCAGTGGGTAGAAAAACTGTTTTTT,CASSYSQWVEKLFF
TRBJ1-1,.,TRBV6-5,.,TGTGCCAGCAGACCTACAGGGCTGAACACTGAAGCTTTCTTT,CASRPTGLNTEAFF
TRBJ2-7,.,TRBV5-1,.,TGCGCCAGCAGCAACAGAGCCGAGGGGGGCGAGCAGTACTTC,CASSNRAEGGEQYF
TRBJ1-2,.,TRBV6-5,.,TGTGCCAGCACCCAATCCTTCCGGGCAGGCTATGGCTACACCTTC,CASTQSFRAGYGYTF
TRBJ2-3,.,TRBV29-1,TRBD2,TGCAGCGTTGAAACTAGCGGGGGTGCAGATACGCAGTATTTT,CSVETSGGADTQYF
TRBJ1-1,once,TRBV5-1,.,TGCGCCAGCAGCCCCCCTTTAGGGACGGCGAGGAACACTGAAGCTTTCTTT,CASSPPLGTARNTEAFF
TRBJ2-1,.,TRBV14,TRBD1,TGTGCCAGCAGCCAAGGATTTTTTTCATCGCAGGGGGCCTACAATGAGCAGTTCTTC,CASSQGFFSSQGAYNEQFF
TRBJ2-7,few,TRBV18,.,TGTGCCAGCTCACAGGGTTACGAGCAGTACTTC,CASSQGYEQYF
TRBJ2-5,.,TRBV5-1,.,TGCGCCAGCCAGGGCAGCGGAGAGACCCAGTACTTC,CASQGSGETQYF
TRBJ1-6,few,TRBV7-6,.,TGTGCCAGCAGCTTACAGGGAGGGAATTCACCCCTCCACTTT,CASSLQGGNSPLHF
TRBJ1-3,few,TRBV6-5,.,TGTGCCAGCAGTTATACAGGACCCTTCTCTGGAAACACCATATATTTT,CASSYTGPFSGNTIYF
TRBJ2-1,.,TRBV7-7,TRBD1,TGTGCTAGCAGCTTACCCCGGGACAGGGCTAGCAATGAGCAGTTCTTC,CASSLPRDRASNEQFF
TRBJ1-1,few,TRBV18,.,TGTGCCAGCTCAACCGAGGGGGAACTCGCTTTCTTT,CASSTEGELAFF
TRBJ1-6,.,TRBV12-3/TRBV12-4,.,TGTGCCAGCAGTGTTGAGAGGGGTTCACCCCTCCACTTT,CASSVERGSPLHF
TRBJ1-2,.,TRBV30,.,TGTGCCTGTGACAATAACTATGGCTACACCTTC,CACDNNYGYTF
TRBJ1-1,few,TRBV19,.,TGTGCCAGTAGTATAGGGGCACAGGGCCTGAACACTGAAGCTTTCTTT,CASSIGAQGLNTEAFF
TRBJ1-2,.,TRBV7-2,.,TGTGCCAGCAGCTTAGCGACAGAGATCTATGGCTACACCTTC,CASSLATEIYGYTF